These T cell receptor beta chains were read from a single sample in a study of early T cells in non-severe SARS-CoV-2 infection. Each CDR3 protein is one row after TCRdb ran MiXCR on the 5' RACE reads. The table lists under 85,000 distinct CDR3 sequences, about 13% of them singletons, with 1.1% in the top ten. Material for sequencing was whole blood. The receptors derive from an adult who was a healthcare worker with PCR-confirmed SARS-CoV-2 infection or an uninfected control (not recorded which). The CDR3 runs from the conserved cysteine through the conserved F or W. A D gene is named only where the DNA matches it firmly. The size of a clone is reported for some rows only, either as once, few or many, or as a class for expanded clones.

v_call: TRBV7-8
d_call: -
j_call: TRBJ2-7
cdr3_length: 15
clone_size: many
cdr3_aa: CASSLAPVSSYEQYF
cdr3_nt: TGTGCCAGCAGCTTAGCCCCAGTTAGCTCCTACGAGCAGTACTTC

v_call: TRBV11-2
d_call: TRBD1
j_call: TRBJ2-2
cdr3_length: 14
clone_size: many
cdr3_aa: CASGWTGGSGELFF
cdr3_nt: TGTGCCAGCGGATGGACAGGGGGCTCCGGGGAGCTGTTTTTT

v_call: TRBV2
d_call: TRBD1
j_call: TRBJ1-1
cdr3_length: 15
clone_size: -
cdr3_aa: CASTAVDREGTEAFF
cdr3_nt: TGTGCCAGCACGGCGGTAGACAGGGAGGGCACTGAAGCTTTCTTT

v_call: TRBV12-3/TRBV12-4
d_call: -
j_call: TRBJ2-3
cdr3_length: 15
clone_size: many
cdr3_aa: CASSFSGSRTDTQYF
cdr3_nt: TGTGCCAGCAGTTTCTCCGGGAGCCGCACAGATACGCAGTATTTT

v_call: TRBV9
d_call: -
j_call: TRBJ2-3
cdr3_length: 14
clone_size: few
cdr3_aa: CASSVEPSTDTQYF
cdr3_nt: TGTGCCAGCAGCGTAGAGCCTAGCACAGATACGCAGTATTTT

v_call: TRBV28
d_call: -
j_call: TRBJ1-5
cdr3_length: 14
clone_size: many
cdr3_aa: CASSRDSPKWPQHF
cdr3_nt: TGTGCCAGCAGTCGAGACAGCCCGAAGTGGCCCCAGCATTTT

v_call: TRBV7-9
d_call: TRBD1
j_call: TRBJ2-5
cdr3_length: 16
clone_size: many
cdr3_aa: CASSSYWGQNQETQYF
cdr3_nt: TGTGCCAGCAGCTCCTACTGGGGACAGAACCAAGAGACCCAGTACTTC

v_call: TRBV6-2/TRBV6-3
d_call: TRBD1
j_call: TRBJ2-7
cdr3_length: 16
clone_size: few
cdr3_aa: CASSSPTRDSYYEQYF
cdr3_nt: TGTGCCAGCAGCTCACCTACGAGGGACAGCTACTACGAGCAGTACTTC

v_call: TRBV11-2
d_call: -
j_call: TRBJ2-7
cdr3_length: 11
clone_size: few
cdr3_aa: CASSLGFEQYF
cdr3_nt: TGTGCCAGCAGCTTGGGGTTTGAGCAGTACTTC

v_call: TRBV15
d_call: -
j_call: TRBJ1-1
cdr3_length: 14
clone_size: many
cdr3_aa: CATSRDRIGTEAFF
cdr3_nt: TGTGCCACCAGCAGAGATCGTATTGGCACTGAAGCTTTCTTT

v_call: TRBV27
d_call: -
j_call: TRBJ2-7
cdr3_length: 14
clone_size: many
cdr3_aa: CASMERRDSYEQYF
cdr3_nt: TGTGCCAGCATGGAGCGGAGAGACTCCTACGAGCAGTACTTC

v_call: TRBV28
d_call: -
j_call: TRBJ2-1
cdr3_length: 12
clone_size: -
cdr3_aa: CASTKVGGEQFF
cdr3_nt: TGTGCCAGCACCAAAGTCGGGGGCGAGCAGTTCTTC

v_call: TRBV2
d_call: TRBD2
j_call: TRBJ2-2
cdr3_length: 16
clone_size: few
cdr3_aa: CASTRRDSGGTGELFF
cdr3_nt: TGTGCCAGCACTCGACGGGACTCCGGGGGGACCGGGGAGCTGTTTTTT

v_call: TRBV5-1
d_call: TRBD1
j_call: TRBJ1-1
cdr3_length: 12
clone_size: -
cdr3_aa: CASSFTGAEAFF
cdr3_nt: TGCGCCAGCAGCTTTACAGGGGCTGAAGCTTTCTTT

v_call: TRBV29-1
d_call: -
j_call: TRBJ2-2
cdr3_length: 13
clone_size: -
cdr3_aa: CSVPREISGELFF
cdr3_nt: TGCAGCGTCCCTAGGGAAATATCCGGGGAGCTGTTTTTT

v_call: TRBV12-3/TRBV12-4
d_call: -
j_call: TRBJ2-7
cdr3_length: 13
clone_size: many
cdr3_aa: CASSLSGAYEQYF
cdr3_nt: TGTGCCAGCAGTTTATCAGGTGCCTACGAGCAGTACTTC

v_call: TRBV18
d_call: -
j_call: TRBJ2-3
cdr3_length: 14
clone_size: many
cdr3_aa: CASSPRRVTDTQYF
cdr3_nt: TGTGCCAGCTCACCGCGGCGGGTCACAGATACGCAGTATTTT

v_call: TRBV7-9
d_call: -
j_call: TRBJ1-1
cdr3_length: 15
clone_size: many
cdr3_aa: CASSLGSGMNTEAFF
cdr3_nt: TGTGCCAGCAGCTTAGGCTCGGGAATGAACACTGAAGCTTTCTTT

v_call: TRBV29-1
d_call: TRBD1
j_call: TRBJ2-7
cdr3_length: 12
clone_size: -
cdr3_aa: CSGIQGAGEQYF
cdr3_nt: TGCAGCGGGATACAGGGGGCCGGCGAGCAGTACTTC

v_call: TRBV12-3/TRBV12-4
d_call: -
j_call: TRBJ1-6
cdr3_length: 16
clone_size: -
cdr3_aa: CASSLRQELYNSPLHF
cdr3_nt: TGTGCCAGCAGCCTAAGACAGGAGCTATATAATTCACCCCTCCACTTT

v_call: TRBV20-1
d_call: TRBD1
j_call: TRBJ2-7
cdr3_length: 15
clone_size: few
cdr3_aa: CSARDRTGISYEQYF
cdr3_nt: TGCAGTGCTAGAGACCGGACAGGGATCTCCTACGAGCAGTACTTC

v_call: TRBV29-1
d_call: -
j_call: TRBJ1-5
cdr3_length: 12
clone_size: few
cdr3_aa: CSVGIGSQPQHF
cdr3_nt: TGCAGCGTTGGAATAGGGAGTCAGCCCCAGCATTTT

v_call: TRBV12-3/TRBV12-4
d_call: TRBD1
j_call: TRBJ2-3
cdr3_length: 17
clone_size: -
cdr3_aa: CASSLAGNRGFGDTQYF
cdr3_nt: TGTGCCAGCAGTTTGGCTGGGAACAGGGGGTTTGGAGATACGCAGTATTTT

v_call: TRBV7-2
d_call: TRBD1
j_call: TRBJ1-4
cdr3_length: 15
clone_size: few
cdr3_aa: CASSGMGTGGEKLFF
cdr3_nt: TGTGCCAGCAGCGGAATGGGGACAGGGGGTGAAAAACTGTTTTTT

v_call: TRBV30
d_call: -
j_call: TRBJ1-1
cdr3_length: 13
clone_size: few
cdr3_aa: CAWSVMGYTEAFF
cdr3_nt: TGTGCCTGGAGTGTAATGGGATACACTGAAGCTTTCTTT

v_call: TRBV29-1
d_call: TRBD1
j_call: TRBJ2-1
cdr3_length: 13
clone_size: many
cdr3_aa: CSGAGQGAREQFF
cdr3_nt: TGCAGCGGCGCGGGACAGGGGGCACGTGAGCAGTTCTTC

v_call: TRBV11-2
d_call: -
j_call: TRBJ2-7
cdr3_length: 13
clone_size: few
cdr3_aa: CASSSGHPYEQYF
cdr3_nt: TGTGCCAGCAGCTCGGGACACCCCTACGAGCAGTACTTC

v_call: TRBV7-2
d_call: TRBD2
j_call: TRBJ2-7
cdr3_length: 16
clone_size: few
cdr3_aa: CASSRTTSGSSYEQYF
cdr3_nt: TGTGCCAGCAGCCGGACGACTAGCGGGAGTTCCTACGAGCAGTACTTC

v_call: TRBV24-1
d_call: -
j_call: TRBJ1-5
cdr3_length: 12
clone_size: many
cdr3_aa: CATSDKRGAQHF
cdr3_nt: TGTGCCACCAGTGATAAGAGAGGGGCCCAGCATTTT

v_call: TRBV28
d_call: TRBD1
j_call: TRBJ1-5
cdr3_length: 14
clone_size: few
cdr3_aa: CASSAQTGGQPQHF
cdr3_nt: TGTGCCAGCAGTGCTCAGACAGGGGGGCAGCCCCAGCATTTT

v_call: TRBV4-3
d_call: -
j_call: TRBJ2-6
cdr3_length: 17
clone_size: many
cdr3_aa: CASSQDSGGPGANVLTF
cdr3_nt: TGCGCCAGCAGCCAAGATTCCGGAGGCCCTGGGGCCAACGTCCTGACTTTC

v_call: TRBV29-1
d_call: -
j_call: TRBJ2-3
cdr3_length: 13
clone_size: many
cdr3_aa: CSVETGGTDTQYF
cdr3_nt: TGCAGCGTTGAGACAGGAGGCACAGATACGCAGTATTTT

v_call: TRBV7-9
d_call: TRBD1
j_call: TRBJ1-5
cdr3_length: 13
clone_size: -
cdr3_aa: CATTTGGNQPQHF
cdr3_nt: TGTGCCACCACGACAGGGGGCAATCAGCCCCAGCATTTT

v_call: TRBV28
d_call: -
j_call: TRBJ1-1
cdr3_length: 15
clone_size: few
cdr3_aa: CASSHIGGRGSEAFF
cdr3_nt: TGTGCCAGCAGTCACATTGGGGGGCGCGGCTCTGAAGCTTTCTTT

v_call: TRBV7-2
d_call: TRBD2
j_call: TRBJ2-1
cdr3_length: 14
clone_size: once
cdr3_aa: CTSTQAGGRNEQFF
cdr3_nt: TGTACCAGCACCCAAGCGGGGGGGCGTAATGAGCAGTTCTTC

v_call: TRBV29-1
d_call: TRBD2
j_call: TRBJ2-7
cdr3_length: 12
clone_size: many
cdr3_aa: CSARDYYYEQYF
cdr3_nt: TGCAGCGCTCGGGACTACTATTACGAGCAGTACTTC

v_call: TRBV7-2
d_call: TRBD2
j_call: TRBJ2-7
cdr3_length: 13
clone_size: -
cdr3_aa: CASSLGLAGEQYF
cdr3_nt: TGTGCCAGCAGCTTAGGACTAGCGGGCGAGCAGTACTTC

v_call: TRBV10-1
d_call: TRBD1
j_call: TRBJ1-1
cdr3_length: 12
clone_size: -
cdr3_aa: CASSEGTEQAFF
cdr3_nt: TGCGCCAGCAGTGAAGGGACAGAACAAGCTTTCTTT

v_call: TRBV27
d_call: TRBD2
j_call: TRBJ2-3
cdr3_length: 17
clone_size: many
cdr3_aa: CASSRPHTSGSTDTQYF
cdr3_nt: TGTGCCAGCAGTCGACCCCACACTAGCGGTAGCACAGATACGCAGTATTTT

v_call: TRBV25-1
d_call: -
j_call: TRBJ1-2
cdr3_length: 16
clone_size: many
cdr3_aa: CASSLSTGGGSVGYTF
cdr3_nt: TGTGCCAGCAGTCTCAGTACGGGCGGGGGAAGTGTTGGCTACACCTTC

v_call: TRBV4-3
d_call: -
j_call: TRBJ2-7
cdr3_length: 15
clone_size: few
cdr3_aa: CASSQERDGNYEQYF
cdr3_nt: TGCGCCAGCAGCCAAGAACGAGACGGAAACTACGAGCAGTACTTC

v_call: TRBV29-1
d_call: -
j_call: TRBJ1-2
cdr3_length: 10
clone_size: few
cdr3_aa: CSVGGSGYTF
cdr3_nt: TGCAGCGTTGGAGGGAGTGGCTACACCTTC

v_call: TRBV4-3
d_call: -
j_call: TRBJ1-5
cdr3_length: 13
clone_size: many
cdr3_aa: CASSQDGNQPQHF
cdr3_nt: TGCGCCAGCAGCCAAGATGGTAATCAGCCCCAGCATTTT

v_call: TRBV2
d_call: TRBD1
j_call: TRBJ1-2
cdr3_length: 12
clone_size: -
cdr3_aa: CASATGERGYTF
cdr3_nt: TGTGCCAGTGCGACAGGGGAAAGGGGCTACACCTTC

v_call: TRBV28
d_call: TRBD1
j_call: TRBJ1-3
cdr3_length: 16
clone_size: -
cdr3_aa: CASSLEATGLGDTIYF
cdr3_nt: TGTGCCAGCAGTTTAGAGGCGACAGGGTTGGGGGACACCATATATTTT

v_call: TRBV11-2
d_call: TRBD2
j_call: TRBJ2-1
cdr3_length: 16
clone_size: many
cdr3_aa: CASSLERGSSYNEQFF
cdr3_nt: TGTGCCAGCAGCTTAGAGCGGGGGAGCTCCTACAATGAGCAGTTCTTC

v_call: TRBV13
d_call: -
j_call: TRBJ1-1
cdr3_length: 15
clone_size: -
cdr3_aa: CASSLDSGRNTEAFF
cdr3_nt: TGTGCCAGCAGCTTAGACTCCGGTAGAAACACTGAAGCTTTCTTT

v_call: TRBV20-1
d_call: TRBD1
j_call: TRBJ2-2
cdr3_length: 15
clone_size: many
cdr3_aa: CSALGAGGDPGELFF
cdr3_nt: TGCAGTGCCCTGGGGGCAGGGGGCGATCCTGGGGAGCTGTTTTTT

v_call: TRBV27
d_call: -
j_call: TRBJ1-6
cdr3_length: 14
clone_size: -
cdr3_aa: CASSLDRLNSPLHF
cdr3_nt: TGTGCCAGCAGTTTAGACAGGTTAAATTCACCCCTCCACTTT

v_call: TRBV18
d_call: TRBD2
j_call: TRBJ2-1
cdr3_length: 18
clone_size: -
cdr3_aa: CASSESSRLAGYYNEQFF
cdr3_nt: TGTGCCAGCTCAGAGTCGTCCCGGCTAGCGGGTTATTACAATGAGCAGTTCTTC

v_call: TRBV4-3
d_call: TRBD1
j_call: TRBJ2-7
cdr3_length: 15
clone_size: many
cdr3_aa: CASSQSRQGSYEQYF
cdr3_nt: TGCGCCAGCAGCCAAAGCCGACAGGGGAGCTACGAGCAGTACTTC

v_call: TRBV27
d_call: -
j_call: TRBJ2-2
cdr3_length: 13
clone_size: many
cdr3_aa: CASSFRVTGELFF
cdr3_nt: TGTGCCAGCAGTTTTCGGGTCACCGGGGAGCTGTTTTTT

v_call: TRBV7-9
d_call: -
j_call: TRBJ2-7
cdr3_length: 14
clone_size: few
cdr3_aa: CASSYTPAADEQYF
cdr3_nt: TGTGCCAGCAGCTACACACCAGCGGCCGACGAGCAGTACTTC

v_call: TRBV25-1
d_call: -
j_call: TRBJ1-1
cdr3_length: 15
clone_size: few
cdr3_aa: CASSDPKTGNTEAFF
cdr3_nt: TGTGCCAGCAGTGACCCCAAGACGGGGAACACTGAAGCTTTCTTT

v_call: TRBV20-1
d_call: TRBD2
j_call: TRBJ2-1
cdr3_length: 13
clone_size: few
cdr3_aa: CSVRLAGYNEQFF
cdr3_nt: TGCAGTGTTAGACTAGCGGGATACAATGAGCAGTTCTTC

v_call: TRBV20-1
d_call: -
j_call: TRBJ2-2
cdr3_length: 14
clone_size: many
cdr3_aa: CSARRGEGTGELFF
cdr3_nt: TGCAGTGCTAGAAGGGGCGAAGGGACCGGGGAGCTGTTTTTT

v_call: TRBV12-3/TRBV12-4
d_call: TRBD1
j_call: TRBJ2-7
cdr3_length: 13
clone_size: many
cdr3_aa: CASSFGQDYEQYF
cdr3_nt: TGTGCCAGCAGTTTTGGACAGGACTACGAGCAGTACTTC

v_call: TRBV20-1
d_call: TRBD2
j_call: TRBJ2-1
cdr3_length: 13
clone_size: few
cdr3_aa: CSAIAGGINEQFF
cdr3_nt: TGCAGTGCTATAGCGGGGGGGATCAATGAGCAGTTCTTC

v_call: TRBV27
d_call: TRBD1
j_call: TRBJ2-1
cdr3_length: 16
clone_size: many
cdr3_aa: CASSRTGTGFGNEQFF
cdr3_nt: TGTGCCAGCAGCCGCACCGGGACAGGGTTCGGCAATGAGCAGTTCTTC